This TCR beta chain was retrieved from a study of beta chain features in type 1 diabetes. J was trimmed by 6 bases and V by 7 bases; bases with no gene match: 9. The germline V gene encodes CDR1 SQVTM and CDR2 ANQGSEA. This CDR3 comprises 13 residues. As every portion of the isolated RNA was reverse transcribed, the sequencing read expressed TCRB transcripts. Sequencing used immunoSEQ multiplex PCR; TCRdb keeps in-frame clones, though not all of them. The repertoire holds 400,000 to 500,000 clones, with roughly 14% as singletons. Sequencing was done on a sample of naive CD4+ T cells from blood. This chain uses TRBV29-1 with TRBJ1-2; 9 bases agree with TRBD1. The source of this sequence is a man aged 30-40 years in good health. The CDR3: CSAEGQGSHGYTF. The CDR3 bases are TGCAGCGCTGAGGGACAGGGTAGCCATGGCTACACCTTC.